The 12 T cell receptor beta chains below all came from one sample that was sequenced in a study of radiotherapy plus CTLA-4 blockade in lung cancer (dated by TCRdb to about 2018). Library creation used the immunoSEQ multiplex PCR assay. The clones in this table, taken by TCRdb from immuneACCESS, are in-frame only. Not every clone is retained; where verified, under half of the shortfall comes from an unresolved V gene, and the cause of the rest is unknown. The sample records 81,000 or so clones, approximately 83% of which are singletons. Of the sample, roughly 15% falls within the top ten clones. Material: peripheral blood, obtained from a patient treated with radiotherapy plus ipilimumab. These receptors all stem from a human donor with non-small cell lung cancer that progressed on radiotherapy plus ipilimumab.

The J gene is TRBJ2-5, the V gene TRBV5-1; 8 positions match TRBD1. The CDR3 spans 15 residues. CDR1 and CDR2 from the germline V gene are SGHRS and YFSETQ. After removal of 6 bases from V and 2 bases from J, the junction contained 9 bases not matched to a gene. The CDR3 sequence is CASKLITGGQETQYF. The CDR3 bases are TGCGCCAGCAAATTGATTACAGGGGGACAAGAGACCCAGTACTTC.

A single count supports this clone. The chain has TRBV19 and TRBJ1-5; D not resolved. CDR3 length: 15 residues. V was pared by 7 bases and J by 0 bases, with 13 bases between. Germline V lookup: CDR1 LNHDA, CDR2 SQIVND (reference sequence). The CDR3 loop is CASIPRTDSNQPQHF. CDR3 in DNA: TGTGCCAGTATCCCTAGGACGGATAGCAATCAGCCCCAGCATTTT.

This clone was counted between two and nine times. This rearrangement joins TRBV7-2 to TRBJ1-2; 8 nucleotides align to TRBD1. Germline V gene sequence: CDR1 SGHTA, CDR2 FQGNSA. The V gene end was trimmed by 5 bases and the J gene end by 6 bases; junction bases not matched to a gene: 5. This CDR3 has 13 amino acids. CDR3 amino acids: CASSPTGDNGYTF. CDR3 nucleotide sequence: TGTGCCAGCAGCCCGACAGGGGATAATGGCTACACCTTC. The full variable domain, with the rest looked up from reference TRBV7-2 and TRBJ1-2, is GAGVSQSPSNKVTEKGKDVELRCDPISGHTALYWYRQSLGQGLEFLIYFQGNSAPDKSGLPSDRFSAERTGGSVSTLTIQRTQQEDSAVYLCASSPTGDNGYTFGSGTRLTVV.

The chain has TRBV7-9 and TRBJ2-3; D not resolved. With 8 bases removed from V and 5 bases from J, the gap between germline ends came to 11 bases. Germline CDR1 and CDR2: SEHNR and FQNEAQ (reference sequence). The CDR3 is made up of 12 amino acids. CDR3 loop: CASSVGGDTQYF. CDR3 coding DNA: TGTGCCAGCTCTGTAGGTGGAGATACGCAGTATTTT.

V gene TRBV5-4 combines with J gene TRBJ2-3; D remains ambiguous. V lost 2 bases, J lost 5 bases, and 12 bases lay in between. Per the germline V gene, CDR1 is SGHNT and CDR2 is YYREEE (reference sequence). CDR3 size: 14 residues. This chain's CDR3 is CASSFHGAKDTQYF. In DNA, the CDR3 is TGTGCCAGCAGCTTTCACGGAGCGAAAGATACGCAGTATTTT.

The chain carries TRBV6-5 and TRBJ1-1, with 8 bases that match TRBD1. This CDR3 contains 14 residues. Germline CDR1 reads MNHEY; CDR2 reads SVGAGI. J gave up 5 bases and V 4 bases, and 6 bases lay outside the gene matches. The DNA of the CDR3 is TGTGCCAGCAGTTCAGGGGGCGGGGGGACTGAAGCTTTCTTT. Translation: CASSSGGGGTEAFF.

This clone was recorded a few times. The chain is built from TRBV7-2 and TRBJ2-7; 9 bases line up with TRBD1. Trimming removed 5 bases from V and 5 bases from J; junction bases left unmatched: 10. In germline, CDR1 is SGHTA, CDR2 FQGNSA. This CDR3 has 15 residues. The CDR3 sequence: CASSPTGTGSDEQYF. The CDR3 DNA follows: TGTGCCAGCAGCCCTACCGGGACAGGGTCGGACGAGCAGTACTTC.

For this clone: Relative to the germline gene, one junction end is altered; a read error may explain this. The rearrangement uses TRBV6-4 and TRBJ1-2, with a tentative D call TRBD1 (5 bases). Germline-derived CDR1 and CDR2 are MRHNA and SNTAGT. The CDR3 runs 15 residues. CDR3 DNA: TGTACCAGCAGTGGAGGGGCAGGGTTGCCTTATGGCTACACCTTC. Its protein is CTSSGGAGLPYGYTF.

The V call is TRBV19, the J call TRBJ2-5, with 12 positions matching TRBD1. Germline assignment: CDR1 LNHDA and CDR2 SQIVND (reference sequence). This CDR3 has 18 residues. Trimming took 4 bases from V and 1 from J; bases not matched to a gene: 10. CDR3 residues: CASSRWDRGPLAQETQYF. Here the CDR3 DNA reads TGTGCCAGTAGTAGGTGGGACAGGGGGCCCTTGGCCCAAGAGACCCAGTACTTC.

The rearrangement links TRBV4-1 to TRBJ2-7, with D possibly matching TRBD1 (6 bases). CDR3 size: 16 residues. The germline V gene encodes CDR1 MGHRA and CDR2 YSYEKL. V dropped 1 base and J dropped 2 bases, with 15 bases sitting between them. The CDR3 region is CASSQVAGRTAYEQYF. The DNA for the CDR3 is TGCGCCAGCAGCCAAGTGGCGGGCAGGACAGCCTACGAGCAGTACTTC.

The V call is TRBV28, the J call TRBJ2-7; TRBD2 aligns across 9 bases. Germline CDR1 is MDHEN and CDR2 is SYDVKM. CDR3 length: 16 residues. V lost 6 bases, J lost 2 bases, and 11 bases stayed unmatched. The CDR3 region is CASSTPGTSIPYEQYF. The CDR3 bases are TGTGCCAGCAGCACCCCGGGGACTAGCATCCCCTACGAGCAGTACTTC.

This chain uses TRBV7-2 with TRBJ2-6; no clear D. Trimming removed 3 bases at V and 0 bases at J, with 6 bases between. CDR3 length equals 15 residues. Germline assignment: CDR1 SGHTA and CDR2 FQGNSA. The CDR3 DNA sequence: TGTGCCAGCAGCTTTGGCAACTCTGGGGCCAACGTCCTGACTTTC. Protein sequence: CASSFGNSGANVLTF.